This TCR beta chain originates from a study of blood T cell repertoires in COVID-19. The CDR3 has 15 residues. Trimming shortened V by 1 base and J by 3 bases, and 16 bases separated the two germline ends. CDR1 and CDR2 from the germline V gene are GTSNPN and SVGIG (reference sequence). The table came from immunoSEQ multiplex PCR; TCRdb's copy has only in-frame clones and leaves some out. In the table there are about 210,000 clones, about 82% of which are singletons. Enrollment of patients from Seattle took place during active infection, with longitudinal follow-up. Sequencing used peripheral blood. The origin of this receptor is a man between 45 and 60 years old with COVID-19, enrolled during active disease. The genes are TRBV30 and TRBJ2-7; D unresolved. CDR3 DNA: TGTGCCTGGAGTGCCCCTCCCACCGGGTTCTACGAGCAGTACTTC. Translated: CAWSAPPTGFYEQYF.